These 13 T cell receptor beta chains were sequenced from one sample in a study of T cells in Graves' hyperthyroidism and ophthalmopathy. The CDR3 regions of TCR beta were amplified from RNA transcripts. In the first-round RT-PCR of the TCR CDR3, the HTBI primer set was used. TCRdb re-analysed the multiplex PCR reads in MiXCR, keeping a single row per CDR3 protein. This table holds more than 450,000 distinct CDR3 sequences, 12% to 15% found once. The sample was blood. The receptors come from a woman in her 40s with Graves' hyperthyroidism.

The chain carries TRBV7-8 and TRBJ1-1; unclear D gene. The length of the CDR3 is 14 residues. Germline V lookup: CDR1 SGHVS, CDR2 FQNEAQ. V dropped 5 bases and J dropped 2 bases, with 12 bases sitting between them. The CDR3 here is CASSTRSVNTEAFF. For the CDR3, the DNA is TGTGCCAGCAGCACCCGTTCGGTAAACACTGAAGCTTTCTTT.

This clonotype was seen ten or more times. The V and J genes are TRBV11-2 and TRBJ1-2; 10 bases line up with TRBD1. Germline V gives CDR1 SGHAT, CDR2 FQNNGV. With 6 bases clipped from V and 2 bases from J, the junction kept 12 bases outside the gene matches. This CDR3 spans 17 amino acids. In DNA form, the CDR3 reads TGTGCCAGCAGACCAGGGGCCGGGACAGGGGCGAACTATGGCTACACCTTC. Its protein product is CASRPGAGTGANYGYTF.

Only a few counts were recorded for this clonotype. V gene TRBV5-6 combines with J gene TRBJ2-5; 9 bases line up with TRBD2. Looked up from germline, CDR1 is SGHDT and CDR2 is YYEEEE. The CDR3 loop spans 16 amino acids. Trimming took 4 bases from V and 1 from J; bases not matched to a gene: 8. The CDR3 here is CASSQTGREGQETQYF. In DNA, the CDR3 is TGTGCCAGCAGCCAAACTGGGCGGGAGGGCCAAGAGACCCAGTACTTC.

This sequence joins TRBV5-6 and TRBJ1-1; D uncertain. Trimming removed 5 bases at V and 1 base at J, with 12 bases between. Germline V CDR1 and CDR2: SGHDT, YYEEEE. CDR3 size: 14 residues. The CDR3 loop reads CASSPGNRNTEAFF. The CDR3 DNA sequence: TGTGCCAGCAGTCCCGGGAATAGGAACACTGAAGCTTTCTTT.

This sequence joins TRBV4-1 and TRBJ1-4, with 7 bases that match TRBD1. The CDR3 runs 15 residues. After removal of 2 bases from V and 6 bases from J, the junction contained 6 bases not matched to a gene. Germline CDR1 MGHRA, CDR2 YSYEKL. This CDR3 is CASSQIRGGYEKLFF. The CDR3 DNA follows: TGCGCCAGCAGCCAAATAAGAGGGGGCTATGAAAAACTGTTTTTT.

This clonotype was seen at least ten times. The genes are TRBV28 and TRBJ1-1; a weak D match, TRBD1 (5 bases). Germline V gene data show CDR1 as MDHEN and CDR2 as SYDVKM. Trimming took 10 bases from V and 7 from J, leaving 13 bases between them. The CDR3 has 11 residues. The CDR3 is CATGLKIEAFF. Here the CDR3 DNA reads TGTGCCACGGGGCTAAAGATTGAAGCTTTCTTT.

In its sample, this clonotype was seen a few times. V is TRBV18 and J is TRBJ1-2, with 7 nucleotides matching TRBD1. The germline gives CDR1 KGHSH, CDR2 LQKENI. The CDR3 has 13 residues. V lost 5 bases to trimming and J lost 5 bases; unmatched junction nucleotides: 5. CDR3 DNA sequence: TGTGCCAGCTCAACGGGACAGCCATATGGCTACACCTTC. Translating it yields CASSTGQPYGYTF.

This clonotype was recorded at least ten times. The V gene is TRBV3-1, the J gene TRBJ2-7, with a weak D call TRBD2 (6 bases). Trimming took off 1 base at V and 1 base at J, with 17 bases between the two ends. The CDR3 is 17 residues long. From germline, CDR1 is LGHDT and CDR2 YNNKEL (reference sequence). The CDR3 DNA follows: TGTGCCAGCAGCCAAGCCGGGACTCGACACTATTCCTACGAGCAGTACTTC. Translated: CASSQAGTRHYSYEQYF.

This clonotype was picked up many times. The CDR3 DNA reads TGTGCCAGCAGCTTTGACGTGAGCTCCTATAATTCACCCCTCCACTTT. Translation: CASSFDVSSYNSPLHF. The V call is TRBV11-2, the J call TRBJ1-6, with D unresolved. V was shortened by 3 bases and J by 0 bases, with 9 bases between the two germline ends. This CDR3 has 16 amino acids. Germline V gene lookup returns CDR1 SGHAT and CDR2 FQNNGV.

The chain carries TRBV28 and TRBJ2-1; 9 positions match TRBD1. The CDR3 runs to 15 residues. Germline V CDR1 and CDR2: MDHEN, SYDVKM. V was pared by 5 bases and J by 5 bases, with 7 bases of the junction left unmatched. Written as DNA, the CDR3 is TGTGCCAGCAGTCCTCCGGGACAGGGAGACAATGAGCAGTTCTTC. Translation: CASSPPGQGDNEQFF. Full variable domain (remainder filled in from reference TRBV28 and TRBJ2-1): DVKVTQSSRYLVKRTGEKVFLECVQDMDHENMFWYRQDPGLGLRLIYFSYDVKMKEKGDIPEGYSVSREKKERFSLILESASTNQTSMYLCASSPPGQGDNEQFFGPGTRLTVL.

The sample holds one count of this clonotype. V gene TRBV19 combines with J gene TRBJ1-1; 8 bases fit TRBD1. The CDR3 extends over 15 amino acids. Looked up from germline, CDR1 is LNHDA and CDR2 is SQIVND (reference sequence). The junction had 4 bases not matched to a gene; V was cut back by 4 bases and J by 0 bases. The CDR3: CASSTDRGMNTEAFF. CDR3 nucleotides: TGTGCCAGTAGTACTGACAGGGGCATGAACACTGAAGCTTTCTTT.

This chain links TRBV20-1 with TRBJ2-3; TRBD1 aligns across 7 bases. The CDR3 sequence is 15 residues long. V lost 4 bases to trimming and J lost 0 bases; unmatched junction nucleotides: 7. Germline V gene data show CDR1 as DFQATT and CDR2 as SNEGSKA (reference sequence). The CDR3 sequence: CSATPGTVSTDTQYF. CDR3 DNA sequence: TGCAGTGCTACCCCCGGGACAGTCAGCACAGATACGCAGTATTTT.

This clonotype has ten or more counts. This chain joins TRBV28 and TRBJ2-1; possibly TRBD1 or TRBD2 for D (7 bases each). This CDR3 region has 14 residues. CDR1 is MDHEN, CDR2 SYDVKM, per germline. Between the trimmed V and J ends, which lost 5 bases and 7 bases, there was a span of 15 bases. The CDR3 DNA reads TGTGCCAGCAGTCTAACTCAGGGGGGGAATGAGCAGTTCTTC. Translation gives CASSLTQGGNEQFF.